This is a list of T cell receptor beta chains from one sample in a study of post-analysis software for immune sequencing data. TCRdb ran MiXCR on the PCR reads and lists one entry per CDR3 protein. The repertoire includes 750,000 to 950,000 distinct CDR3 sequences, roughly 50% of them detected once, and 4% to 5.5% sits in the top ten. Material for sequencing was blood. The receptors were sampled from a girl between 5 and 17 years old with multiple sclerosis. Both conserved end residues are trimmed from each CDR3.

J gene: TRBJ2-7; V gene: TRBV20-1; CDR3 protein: SARPFSYEQY
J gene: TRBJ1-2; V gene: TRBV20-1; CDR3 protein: SASGPGQTYGYT
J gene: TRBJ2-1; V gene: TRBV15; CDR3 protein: ATSRANRVPNNEQF
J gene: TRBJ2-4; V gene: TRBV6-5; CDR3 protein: ASSHGQGDQY
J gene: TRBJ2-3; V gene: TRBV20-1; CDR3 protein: SATFGTGFSSTDTQY
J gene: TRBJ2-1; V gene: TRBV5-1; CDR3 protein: ASSLSGGQSNEQF
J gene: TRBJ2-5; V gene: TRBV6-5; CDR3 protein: ASRAGSPETQY
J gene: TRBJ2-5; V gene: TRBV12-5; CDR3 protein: ASGLGATGQETQY
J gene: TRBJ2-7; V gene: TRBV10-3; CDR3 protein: ATSDRADTYEQY
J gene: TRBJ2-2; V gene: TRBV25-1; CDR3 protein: ASSDRDNTGELF
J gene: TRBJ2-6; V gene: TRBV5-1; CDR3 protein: ASSPLSNPGANVLT
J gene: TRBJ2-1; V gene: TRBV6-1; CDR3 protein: ANREGYYNEQF
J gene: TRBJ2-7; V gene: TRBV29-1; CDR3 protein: SVEDWGQGLNYEQY
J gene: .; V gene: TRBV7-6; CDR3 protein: ASSLGPGAEQY
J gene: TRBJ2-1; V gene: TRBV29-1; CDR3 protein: SVDGQGWHEQF
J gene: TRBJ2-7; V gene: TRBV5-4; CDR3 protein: ASSQIAGGSEQY